This TCR beta chain was recorded in a study of early T cells in non-severe SARS-CoV-2 infection. From germline, CDR1 is LGHDT and CDR2 YNNKEL (reference sequence). J was trimmed by 0 bases and V by 3 bases; bases with no gene match: 0. The CDR3 totals 15 residues. At least ten counts were recorded for this clonotype. TCRdb fed the 5' RACE reads into MiXCR, producing one record per CDR3 protein. The table records approximately 71,000 distinct CDR3 sequences, more than 9% of them present only once. The chain links TRBV3-1 to TRBJ1-4; 8 bases are a match to TRBD1. Input material: whole blood. The receptor comes from an adult who was a healthcare worker with PCR-confirmed SARS-CoV-2 infection or an uninfected control (not recorded which). DNA for the CDR3: TGTGCCAGCAGCCAGACAGGGGCAACTAATGAAAAACTGTTTTTT. This gives the protein CASSQTGATNEKLFF.